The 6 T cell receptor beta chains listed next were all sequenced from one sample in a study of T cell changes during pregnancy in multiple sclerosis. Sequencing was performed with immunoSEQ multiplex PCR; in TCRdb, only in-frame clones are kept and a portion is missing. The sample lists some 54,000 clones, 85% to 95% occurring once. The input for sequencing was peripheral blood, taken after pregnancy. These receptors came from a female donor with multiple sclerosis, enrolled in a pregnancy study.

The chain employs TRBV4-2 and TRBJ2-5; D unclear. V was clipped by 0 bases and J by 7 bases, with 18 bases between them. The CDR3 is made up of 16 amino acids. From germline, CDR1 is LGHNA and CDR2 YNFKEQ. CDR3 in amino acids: CASSQDLASGGGTQYF. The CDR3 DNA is TGTGCCAGCAGCCAAGATTTGGCTAGTGGTGGCGGGACCCAGTACTTC.

The CDR3 nucleotides are TGTGCCAGCAGTTTATCAGCGGCCGGCACAGACGAGCAGTACTTC. Translating gives CASSLSAAGTDEQYF. The rearrangement links TRBV28 to TRBJ2-7, with D perhaps TRBD2 (5 bases). The CDR3 is 15 residues long. The V and J ends lost 1 base and 5 bases respectively, with 15 bases between them. Looked up from germline, CDR1 is MDHEN and CDR2 is SYDVKM.

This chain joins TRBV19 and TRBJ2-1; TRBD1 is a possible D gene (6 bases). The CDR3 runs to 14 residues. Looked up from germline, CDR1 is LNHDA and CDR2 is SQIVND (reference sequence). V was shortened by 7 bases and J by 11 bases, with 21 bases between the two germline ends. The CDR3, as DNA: TGTGCCAGTACCCGGGACAAGGGCCTTCAACAGCAGTTCTTC. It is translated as CASTRDKGLQQQFF.

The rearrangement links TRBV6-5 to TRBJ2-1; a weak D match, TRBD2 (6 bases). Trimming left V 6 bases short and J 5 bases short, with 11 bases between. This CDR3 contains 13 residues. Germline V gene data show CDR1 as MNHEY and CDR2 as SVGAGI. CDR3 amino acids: CASSWDSDNEQFF. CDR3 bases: TGTGCCAGCAGCTGGGACTCTGACAATGAGCAGTTCTTC.

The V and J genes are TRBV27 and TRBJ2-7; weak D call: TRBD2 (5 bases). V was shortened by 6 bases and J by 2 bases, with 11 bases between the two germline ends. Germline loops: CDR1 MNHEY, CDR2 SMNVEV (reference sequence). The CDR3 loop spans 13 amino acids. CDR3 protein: CASSPRGTYEQYF. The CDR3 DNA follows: TGTGCCAGCAGCCCCCGGGGAACCTACGAGCAGTACTTC.

In DNA, the CDR3 is TGCGCCAGCAGCCAAGAAGGGCTGAGTAGCGGAACAAGTACGCAGTATTTT. Translating it yields CASSQEGLSSGTSTQYF. V usage is TRBV4-3 and J usage is TRBJ2-3; perhaps TRBD2 as D (6 bases). In germline, CDR1 is LGHNA, CDR2 YSLEER. Trimming left V 0 bases short and J 8 bases short, with 21 bases between. This CDR3 is 17 amino acids long.